These 18 T cell receptor beta chains originate from one sample sequenced in a study of blood T cell repertoires in COVID-19. TCRdb keeps only in-frame clones here, not all; method: immunoSEQ multiplex PCR. The table lists 300,000 or so clones, about nine tenths of them singletons, with 2.9% in the top ten. Sequencing was done on a sample of PBMCs or T cells enriched from blood (not recorded which). The origin of the receptors is a woman aged 45-65 years who had been exposed to COVID-19.

The V gene is TRBV19, the J gene TRBJ2-2; D perhaps matches TRBD2 (5 bases). This CDR3 has 16 residues. The V end was cut by 3 bases, the J end by 1 base, with 12 bases between. Germline V gene sequence: CDR1 LNHDA, CDR2 SQIVND (reference sequence). The CDR3 reads CASSMRVVWNTGELFF. The CDR3 DNA is TGTGCCAGTAGTATGCGGGTTGTGTGGAACACCGGGGAGCTGTTTTTT.

The CDR3 bases are TGTGCCTGGAGTGTACGGGGGAATCAGCCCCAGCATTTT. Amino acids: CAWSVRGNQPQHF. This rearrangement joins TRBV30 to TRBJ1-5; a possible D gene is TRBD1 (5 bases). CDR3 length equals 13 residues. Trimming cost V 0 bases and J 4 bases, with 7 bases left between them. The germline V gene has CDR1 GTSNPN and CDR2 SVGIG (reference sequence).

V and J are TRBV24-1 and TRBJ2-1; 10 nucleotides align to TRBD2. Per the germline V gene, CDR1 is KGHDR and CDR2 is SFDVKD. CDR3 length: 17 residues. J was trimmed by 8 bases and V by 4 bases; bases with no gene match: 13. CDR3 protein: CATSDPLQRGGVDEQFF. The DNA for the CDR3 is TGTGCCACCAGTGACCCACTCCAGCGGGGGGGCGTAGATGAGCAGTTCTTC.

With regard to this clone: Within the sample, other DNA sequences also encode this same CDR3. Here the CDR3 reads CASSPGTGGGETQYF. CDR3 coding DNA: TGTGCCAGCTCACCGGGGACAGGGGGCGGAGAGACCCAGTACTTC. This chain uses TRBV18 with TRBJ2-5; 12 bases fit TRBD1. Germline values: CDR1 KGHSH, CDR2 LQKENI. The trim removed 3 bases at V and 4 bases at J, leaving 3 bases unmatched. The CDR3 spans 15 residues. Combining the CDR3 with reference TRBV18 and TRBJ2-5 gives the whole variable domain NAGVMQNPRHLVRRRGQEARLRCSPMKGHSHVYWYRQLPEEGLKFMVYLQKENIIDESGMPKERFSAEFPKEGPSILRIQQVVRGDSAAYFCASSPGTGGGETQYFGPGTRLLVL.

This clone was found once. This rearrangement joins TRBV2 to TRBJ2-1; 14 nucleotides match TRBD2. The CDR3 has 17 residues. Germline lookup yields CDR1 SNHLY and CDR2 FYNNEI. V was pared by 6 bases and J by 8 bases, with 12 bases of the junction left unmatched. CDR3 in DNA: TGTGCCAGCAGGGTTTCGACTAGCGGGGGGGCTTATCATGAGCAGTTCTTC. It encodes CASRVSTSGGAYHEQFF.

The V and J genes are TRBV30 and TRBJ1-5; TRBD1 matches at 9 bases. V was pared by 0 bases and J by 0 bases, with 6 bases of the junction left unmatched. This CDR3 contains 17 residues. The germline V gene encodes CDR1 GTSNPN and CDR2 SVGIG (reference sequence). CDR3 loop: CAWSVGTGTHSNQPQHF. For the CDR3, the DNA is TGTGCCTGGAGTGTTGGGACAGGGACACATAGCAATCAGCCCCAGCATTTT.

The J gene is TRBJ1-5, the V gene TRBV7-9, with TRBD1 matching over 8 bases. CDR3 length: 13 residues. After removal of 5 bases from V and 6 bases from J, the junction contained 3 bases not matched to a gene. CDR1 and CDR2 from the germline V gene are SEHNR and FQNEAQ (reference sequence). CDR3: CASSRQGSQPQHF. The CDR3 coding sequence is TGTGCCAGCAGCCGACAGGGGAGTCAGCCCCAGCATTTT. The entire variable domain, with the rest obtained from reference TRBV7-9 and TRBJ1-5, is as follows: DTGVSQNPRHKITKRGQNVTFRCDPISEHNRLYWYRQTLGQGPEFLTYFQNEAQLEKSRLLSDRFSAERPKGSFSTLEIQRTEQGDSAMYLCASSRQGSQPQHFGDGTRLSIL.

This chain links TRBV5-4 with TRBJ1-2; D remains unclear. V was pared by 5 bases and J by 8 bases, with 13 bases between. Germline-derived CDR1 and CDR2 are SGHNT and YYREEE (reference sequence). The CDR3 runs to 12 residues. The CDR3 DNA reads TGTGCCAGCAGTTCGGCGGGAGGAGGCTACACCTTC. Its protein is CASSSAGGGYTF.

V usage is TRBV6-5 and J usage is TRBJ1-2; 8 positions match TRBD1. The V gene's germline CDR1 is MNHEY and CDR2 SVGAGI. The CDR3 has 15 residues. Trimming cost V 8 bases and J 6 bases; bases outside gene matches: 14. This CDR3 is CASYPGTGTNHGYTF. CDR3 bases: TGTGCCAGCTATCCGGGGACAGGTACGAATCATGGCTACACCTTC.

The J gene is TRBJ2-2, the V gene TRBV13, with D unresolved. This CDR3 contains 18 residues. Per germline, CDR1 PRHDT and CDR2 FYEKMQ (reference sequence). With 0 bases removed from V and 5 bases from J, the gap between germline ends came to 19 bases. CDR3 sequence reads: CASSLGHPRSTRTGELFF. The CDR3 DNA follows: TGTGCCAGCAGCTTAGGCCATCCCCGGTCAACGAGAACCGGGGAGCTGTTTTTT. The entire variable domain, with the rest obtained from reference TRBV13 and TRBJ2-2, is as follows: AAGVIQSPRHLIKEKRETATLKCYPIPRHDTVYWYQQGPGQDPQFLISFYEKMQSDKGSIPDRFSAQQFSDYHSELNMSSLELGDSALYFCASSLGHPRSTRTGELFFGEGSRLTVL.

The chain is built from TRBV5-1 and TRBJ1-1; no definite D call. The CDR3 covers 15 residues. Germline V gene lookup returns CDR1 SGHRS and CDR2 YFSETQ. The V and J ends lost 1 base and 1 base respectively, with 11 bases between them. This CDR3 reads CASSLQESPNTEAFF. As DNA, the CDR3 is TGCGCCAGCAGCTTGCAAGAGTCTCCGAACACTGAAGCTTTCTTT.

This chain joins TRBV28 and TRBJ2-3; 10 bases are shared with TRBD1. Germline lookup yields CDR1 MDHEN and CDR2 SYDVKM. CDR3 length equals 15 residues. V trimming: 6 bases; J trimming: 1 base; junction bases outside the gene matches: 4. CDR3 sequence: CASRQGTGGTDTQYF. The CDR3 nucleotides read TGTGCCAGCAGGCAGGGGACAGGGGGCACAGATACGCAGTATTTT.

Points on this clone: This sample includes further DNA sequences coding for the same CDR3. This chain connects TRBV6-5 to TRBJ2-7; TRBD1 agrees at 10 bases. The V gene end was trimmed by 9 bases and the J gene end by 0 bases; junction bases not matched to a gene: 2. The germline gives CDR1 MNHEY, CDR2 SVGAGI. The CDR3 consists of 13 residues. For the CDR3, the DNA is TGTGCCAGTAGGACAGGGGGCTCCTACGAGCAGTACTTC. This encodes CASRTGGSYEQYF.

The chain has TRBV19 and TRBJ1-2; D gene unclear. The CDR3 has 18 residues. Germline CDR1 LNHDA, CDR2 SQIVND (reference sequence). V dropped 0 bases and J dropped 0 bases, with 17 bases sitting between them. The chain's CDR3 is CASSIDTGSLGANYGYTF. DNA for the CDR3: TGTGCCAGTAGTATAGATACGGGCAGCCTGGGAGCTAACTATGGCTACACCTTC.

The chain carries TRBV12-3 or TRBV12-4 and TRBJ2-7; D gene ambiguous. The CDR3 is made up of 11 amino acids. V lost 5 bases and J 1 base, leaving 3 bases between the germline ends. CDR3 sequence: CASSTSYEQYF. The CDR3 bases are TGTGCCAGCAGTACTTCCTACGAGCAGTACTTC.

The chain employs TRBV2 and TRBJ1-2; no firm D call. The CDR3 runs to 15 residues. Trimming took 7 bases from V and 6 from J, leaving 21 bases between them. Per germline, CDR1 SNHLY and CDR2 FYNNEI. CDR3 sequence (DNA): TGTGCCAGCACCACAATCACGACCACGGCGGATGGCTACACCTTC. This encodes CASTTITTTADGYTF.

The V gene is TRBV24-1, the J gene TRBJ2-3, with TRBD2 matching 12 bases. Germline V gene sequence: CDR1 KGHDR, CDR2 SFDVKD. This CDR3 region has 17 residues. V shed 6 bases and J 6 bases; nucleotides not matched to a gene: 12. In DNA form, the CDR3 reads TGTGCCACCAGTCCTCTGACTAGCGGGGGTACGGGGGATACGCAGTATTTT. The encoded protein is CATSPLTSGGTGDTQYF.

The chain has TRBV7-2 and TRBJ1-1, with D perhaps TRBD1 (6 bases). Trimming took off 5 bases at V and 4 bases at J, with 14 bases between the two ends. The CDR3 is 14 amino acids. Per germline, CDR1 SGHTA and CDR2 FQGNSA. For the CDR3, the DNA is TGTGCCAGCAGCGCGACGGGGGGGCCCACTGAAGCTTTCTTT. Amino acids: CASSATGGPTEAFF.